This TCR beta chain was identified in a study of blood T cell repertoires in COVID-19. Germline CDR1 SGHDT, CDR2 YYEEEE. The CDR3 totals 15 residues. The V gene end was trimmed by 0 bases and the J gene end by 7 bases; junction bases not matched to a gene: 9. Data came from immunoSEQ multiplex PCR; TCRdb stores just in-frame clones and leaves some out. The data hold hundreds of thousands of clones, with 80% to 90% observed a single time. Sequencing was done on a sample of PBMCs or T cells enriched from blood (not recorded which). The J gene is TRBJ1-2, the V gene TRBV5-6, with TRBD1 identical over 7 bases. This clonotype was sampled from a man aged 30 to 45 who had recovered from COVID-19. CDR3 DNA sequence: TGTGCCAGCAGCTTGGGACAGGGTATACTTGGTGGCTACACCTTC. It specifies CASSLGQGILGGYTF.